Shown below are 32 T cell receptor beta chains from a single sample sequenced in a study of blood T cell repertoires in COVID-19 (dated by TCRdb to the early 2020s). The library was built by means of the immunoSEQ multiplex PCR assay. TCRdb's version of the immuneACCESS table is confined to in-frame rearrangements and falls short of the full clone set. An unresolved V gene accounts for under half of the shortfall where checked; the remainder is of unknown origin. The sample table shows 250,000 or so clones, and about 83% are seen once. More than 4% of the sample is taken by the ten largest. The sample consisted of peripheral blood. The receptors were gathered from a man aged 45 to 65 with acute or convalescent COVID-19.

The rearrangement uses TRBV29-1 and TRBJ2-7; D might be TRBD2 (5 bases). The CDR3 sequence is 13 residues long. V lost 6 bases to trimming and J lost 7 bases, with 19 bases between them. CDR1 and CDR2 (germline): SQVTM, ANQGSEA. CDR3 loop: CSVLTRGIGEQYF. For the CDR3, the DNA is TGCAGCGTCCTCACCCGAGGGATAGGGGAGCAGTACTTC.

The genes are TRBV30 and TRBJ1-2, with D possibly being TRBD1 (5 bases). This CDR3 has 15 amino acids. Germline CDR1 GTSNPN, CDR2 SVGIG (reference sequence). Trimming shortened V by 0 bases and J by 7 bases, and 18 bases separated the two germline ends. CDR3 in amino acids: CAWSVPGGVDGGYTF. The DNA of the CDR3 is TGTGCCTGGAGTGTACCCGGGGGGGTTGACGGTGGCTACACCTTC.

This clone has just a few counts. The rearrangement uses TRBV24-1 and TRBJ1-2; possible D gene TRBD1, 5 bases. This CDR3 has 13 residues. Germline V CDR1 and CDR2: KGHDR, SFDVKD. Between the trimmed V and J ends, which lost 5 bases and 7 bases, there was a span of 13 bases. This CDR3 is CATSAQGTAGYTF. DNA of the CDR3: TGTGCCACCAGTGCTCAGGGCACGGCTGGCTACACCTTC.

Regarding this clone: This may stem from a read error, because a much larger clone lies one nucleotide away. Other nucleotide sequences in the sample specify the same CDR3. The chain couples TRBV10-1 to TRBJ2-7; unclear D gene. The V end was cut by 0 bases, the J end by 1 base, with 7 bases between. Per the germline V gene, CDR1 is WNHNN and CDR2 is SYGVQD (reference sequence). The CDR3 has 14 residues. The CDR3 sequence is CASSESLGSYEQYF. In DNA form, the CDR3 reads TGCGCCAGCAGTGAGTCACTCGGGTCCTACGAGCAGTACTTC.

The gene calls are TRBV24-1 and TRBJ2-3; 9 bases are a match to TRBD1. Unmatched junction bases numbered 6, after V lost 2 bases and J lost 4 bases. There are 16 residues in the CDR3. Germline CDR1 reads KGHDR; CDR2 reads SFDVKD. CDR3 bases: TGTGCCACCAGTGATTCCCCCGGGACAGGGTCAGATACGCAGTATTTT. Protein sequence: CATSDSPGTGSDTQYF.

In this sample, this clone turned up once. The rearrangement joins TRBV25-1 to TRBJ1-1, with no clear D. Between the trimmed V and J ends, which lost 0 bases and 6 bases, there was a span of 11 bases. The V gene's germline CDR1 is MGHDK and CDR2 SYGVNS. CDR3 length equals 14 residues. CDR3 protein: CASSEYSFYAEAFF. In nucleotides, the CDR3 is TGTGCCAGCAGTGAATATAGCTTTTACGCTGAAGCTTTCTTT.

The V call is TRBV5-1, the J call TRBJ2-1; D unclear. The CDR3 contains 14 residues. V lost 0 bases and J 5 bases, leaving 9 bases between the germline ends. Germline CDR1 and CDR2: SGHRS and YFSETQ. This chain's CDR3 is CASSLGDTHNEQFF. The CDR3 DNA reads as TGCGCCAGCAGCTTGGGAGACACCCACAATGAGCAGTTCTTC.

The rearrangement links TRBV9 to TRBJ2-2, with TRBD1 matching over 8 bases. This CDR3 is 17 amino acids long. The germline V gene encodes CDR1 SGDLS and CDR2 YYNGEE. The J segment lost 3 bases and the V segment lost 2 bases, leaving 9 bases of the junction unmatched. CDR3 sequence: CASSVGEDRGYTGELFF. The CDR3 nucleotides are TGTGCCAGCAGCGTGGGAGAAGACAGGGGCTACACCGGGGAGCTGTTTTTT.

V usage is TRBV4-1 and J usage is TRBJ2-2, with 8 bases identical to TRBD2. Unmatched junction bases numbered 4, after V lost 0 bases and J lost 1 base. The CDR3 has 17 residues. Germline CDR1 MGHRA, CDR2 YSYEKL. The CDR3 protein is CASSQERLAGNTGELFF. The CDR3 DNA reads TGCGCCAGCAGCCAAGAGAGGCTAGCGGGGAACACCGGGGAGCTGTTTTTT.

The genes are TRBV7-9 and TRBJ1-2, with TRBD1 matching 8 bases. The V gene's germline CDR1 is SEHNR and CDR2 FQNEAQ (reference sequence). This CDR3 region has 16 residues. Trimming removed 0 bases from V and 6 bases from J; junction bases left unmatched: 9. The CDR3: CASSLAHTGGYDGYTF. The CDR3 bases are TGTGCCAGCAGCTTAGCACATACAGGGGGTTATGATGGCTACACCTTC.

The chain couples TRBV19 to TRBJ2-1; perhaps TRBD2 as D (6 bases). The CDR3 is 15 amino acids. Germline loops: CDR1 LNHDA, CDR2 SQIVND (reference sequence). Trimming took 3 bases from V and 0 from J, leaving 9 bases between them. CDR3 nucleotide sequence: TGTGCCAGTAGTATTAGCGGAATCTCCTACAATGAGCAGTTCTTC. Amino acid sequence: CASSISGISYNEQFF. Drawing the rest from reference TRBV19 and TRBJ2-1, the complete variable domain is DGGITQSPKYLFRKEGQNVTLSCEQNLNHDAMYWYRQDPGQGLRLIYYSQIVNDFQKGDIAEGYSVSREKKESFPLTVTSAQKNPTAFYLCASSISGISYNEQFFGPGTRLTVL.

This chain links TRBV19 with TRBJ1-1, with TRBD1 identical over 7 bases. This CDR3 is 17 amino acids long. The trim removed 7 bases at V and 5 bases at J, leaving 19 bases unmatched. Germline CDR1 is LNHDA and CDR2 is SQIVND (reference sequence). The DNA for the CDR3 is TGTGCCAGTAAAGGCGCCGACGCCACAGGGGACATTACTGAAGCTTTCTTT. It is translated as CASKGADATGDITEAFF.

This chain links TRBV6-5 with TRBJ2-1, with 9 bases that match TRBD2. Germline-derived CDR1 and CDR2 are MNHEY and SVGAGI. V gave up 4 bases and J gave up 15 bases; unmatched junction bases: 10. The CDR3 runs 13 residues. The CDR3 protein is CASSFAGGGDRFF. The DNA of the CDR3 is TGTGCCAGCAGTTTCGCCGGCGGGGGGGATCGGTTCTTC.

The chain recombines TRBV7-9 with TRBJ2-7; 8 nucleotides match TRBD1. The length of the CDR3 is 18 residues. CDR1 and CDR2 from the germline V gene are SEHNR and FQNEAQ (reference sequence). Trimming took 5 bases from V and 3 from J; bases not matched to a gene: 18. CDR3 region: CASSPVIGTGSSGYEQYF. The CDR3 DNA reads TGTGCCAGCAGCCCAGTTATAGGGACAGGTTCTTCTGGCTACGAGCAGTACTTC. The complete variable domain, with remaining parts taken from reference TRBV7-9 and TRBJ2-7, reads DTGVSQNPRHKITKRGQNVTFRCDPISEHNRLYWYRQTLGQGPEFLTYFQNEAQLEKSRLLSDRFSAERPKGSFSTLEIQRTEQGDSAMYLCASSPVIGTGSSGYEQYFGPGTRLTVT.

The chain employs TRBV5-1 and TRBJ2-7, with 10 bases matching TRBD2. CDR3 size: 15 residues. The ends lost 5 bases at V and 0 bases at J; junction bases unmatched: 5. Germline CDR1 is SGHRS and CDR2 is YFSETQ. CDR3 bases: TGCGCCAGCAGTCCCGGGACTAGCGTCTCCTACGAGCAGTACTTC. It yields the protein CASSPGTSVSYEQYF.

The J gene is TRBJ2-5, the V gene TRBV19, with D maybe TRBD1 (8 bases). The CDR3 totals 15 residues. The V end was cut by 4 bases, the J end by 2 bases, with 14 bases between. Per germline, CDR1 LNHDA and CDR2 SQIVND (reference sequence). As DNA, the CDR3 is TGTGCCAGTAGTACCGGACAGGGAGGGCAAGAGACCCAGTACTTC. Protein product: CASSTGQGGQETQYF.

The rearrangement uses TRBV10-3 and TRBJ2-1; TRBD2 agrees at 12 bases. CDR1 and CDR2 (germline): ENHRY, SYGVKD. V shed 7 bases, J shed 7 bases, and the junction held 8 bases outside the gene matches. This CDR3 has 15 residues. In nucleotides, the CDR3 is TGTGCCATCATGCAGACTAGCGGGAGAGGGAATGAGCAGTTCTTC. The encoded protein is CAIMQTSGRGNEQFF.

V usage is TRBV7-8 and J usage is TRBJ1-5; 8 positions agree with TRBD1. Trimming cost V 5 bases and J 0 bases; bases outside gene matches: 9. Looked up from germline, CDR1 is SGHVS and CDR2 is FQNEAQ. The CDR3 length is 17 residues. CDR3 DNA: TGTGCCAGCAGCCCAGCAGGGGGCCCCTATAGCAATCAGCCCCAGCATTTT. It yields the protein CASSPAGGPYSNQPQHF.

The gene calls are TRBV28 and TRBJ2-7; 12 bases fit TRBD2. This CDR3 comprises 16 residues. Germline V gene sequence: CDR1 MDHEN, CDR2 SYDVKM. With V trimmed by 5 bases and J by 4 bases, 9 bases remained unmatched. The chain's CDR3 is CASSQLLAGGPYEQYF. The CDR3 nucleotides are TGTGCCAGCAGTCAATTACTAGCGGGAGGTCCTTACGAGCAGTACTTC.

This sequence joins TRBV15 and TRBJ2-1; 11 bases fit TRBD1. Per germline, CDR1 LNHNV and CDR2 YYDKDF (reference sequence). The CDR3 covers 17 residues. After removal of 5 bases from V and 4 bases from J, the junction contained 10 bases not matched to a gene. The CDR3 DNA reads TGTGCCACCAGCGGATTGGATGGACAGGGGGCGTACAATGAGCAGTTCTTC. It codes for CATSGLDGQGAYNEQFF. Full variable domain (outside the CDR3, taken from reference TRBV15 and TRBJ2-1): DAMVIQNPRYQVTQFGKPVTLSCSQTLNHNVMYWYQQKSSQAPKLLFHYYDKDFNNEADTPDNFQSRRPNTSFCFLDIRSPGLGDTAMYLCATSGLDGQGAYNEQFFGPGTRLTVL.

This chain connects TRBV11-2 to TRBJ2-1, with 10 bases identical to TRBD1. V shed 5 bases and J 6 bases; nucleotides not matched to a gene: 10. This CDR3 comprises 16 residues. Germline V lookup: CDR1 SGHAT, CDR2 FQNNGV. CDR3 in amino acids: CASSRPLRTGGNEQFF. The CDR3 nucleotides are TGTGCCAGCAGCAGACCTCTGAGGACAGGGGGCAATGAGCAGTTCTTC.

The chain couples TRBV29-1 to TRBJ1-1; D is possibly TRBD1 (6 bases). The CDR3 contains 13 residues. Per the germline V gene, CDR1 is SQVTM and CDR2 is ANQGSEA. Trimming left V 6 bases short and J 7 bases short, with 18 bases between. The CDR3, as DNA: TGCAGCGTAGACCCAGGGGCGAGGATTGAAGCTTTCTTT. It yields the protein CSVDPGARIEAFF.

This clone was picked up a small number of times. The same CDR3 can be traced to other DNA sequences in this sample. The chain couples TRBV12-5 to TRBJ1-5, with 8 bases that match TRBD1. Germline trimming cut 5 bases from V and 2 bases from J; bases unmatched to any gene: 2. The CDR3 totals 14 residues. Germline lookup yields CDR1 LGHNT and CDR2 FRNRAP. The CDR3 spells CASGPGQGNQPQHF. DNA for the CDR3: TGTGCTAGTGGTCCGGGACAGGGCAATCAGCCCCAGCATTTT.

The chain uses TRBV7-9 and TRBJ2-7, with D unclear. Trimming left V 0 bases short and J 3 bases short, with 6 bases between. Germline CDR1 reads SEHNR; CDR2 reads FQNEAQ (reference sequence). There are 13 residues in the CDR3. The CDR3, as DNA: TGTGCCAGCAGCTTAGCTGGCCACTACGAGCAGTACTTC. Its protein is CASSLAGHYEQYF.

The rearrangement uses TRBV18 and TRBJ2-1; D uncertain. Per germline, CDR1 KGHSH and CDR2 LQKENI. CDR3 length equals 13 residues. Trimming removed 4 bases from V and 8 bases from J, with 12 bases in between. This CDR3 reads CASSRLASDEQFF. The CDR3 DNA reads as TGTGCCAGCTCACGGCTTGCCTCCGATGAGCAGTTCTTC.

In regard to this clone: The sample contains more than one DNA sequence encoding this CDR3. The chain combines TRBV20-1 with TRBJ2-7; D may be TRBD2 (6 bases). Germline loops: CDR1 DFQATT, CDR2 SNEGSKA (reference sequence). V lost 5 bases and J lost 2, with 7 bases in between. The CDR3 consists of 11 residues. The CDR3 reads CSALAAYEQYF. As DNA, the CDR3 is TGCAGTGCTTTAGCGGCCTACGAGCAGTACTTC.

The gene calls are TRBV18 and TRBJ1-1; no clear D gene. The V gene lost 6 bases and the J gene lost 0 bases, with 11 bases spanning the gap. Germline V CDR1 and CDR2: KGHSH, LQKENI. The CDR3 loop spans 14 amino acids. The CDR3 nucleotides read TGTGCCAGCTCCCCTGCCGCGCTGAACACTGAAGCTTTCTTT. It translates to CASSPAALNTEAFF.

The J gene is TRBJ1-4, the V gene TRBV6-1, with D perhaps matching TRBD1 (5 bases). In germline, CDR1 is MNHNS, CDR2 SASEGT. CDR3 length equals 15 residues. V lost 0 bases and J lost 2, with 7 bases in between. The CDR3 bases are TGTGCCAGCAGTGAAGCGGCAGGGACTAATGAAAAACTGTTTTTT. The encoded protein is CASSEAAGTNEKLFF.

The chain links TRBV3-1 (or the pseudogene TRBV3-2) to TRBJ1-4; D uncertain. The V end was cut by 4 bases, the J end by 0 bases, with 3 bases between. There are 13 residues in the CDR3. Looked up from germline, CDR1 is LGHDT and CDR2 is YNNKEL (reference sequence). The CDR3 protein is CASSPATNEKLFF. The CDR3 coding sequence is TGTGCCAGCAGCCCGGCAACTAATGAAAAACTGTTTTTT.

Written as DNA, the CDR3 is TGTGCCAGCAGTGCTACAGGGGGTCCACTCTCCTCTGGAAACACCATATATTTT. It specifies CASSATGGPLSSGNTIYF. The rearrangement uses TRBV6-1 and TRBJ1-3; 8 positions match TRBD1. Germline lookup yields CDR1 MNHNS and CDR2 SASEGT. V shed 4 bases and J 0 bases; nucleotides not matched to a gene: 11. The CDR3 is 18 residues long.

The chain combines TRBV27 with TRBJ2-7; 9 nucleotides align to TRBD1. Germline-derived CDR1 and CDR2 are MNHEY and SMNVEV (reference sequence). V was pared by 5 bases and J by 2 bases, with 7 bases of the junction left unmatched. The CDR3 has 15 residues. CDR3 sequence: CASSPGQGPTYEQYF. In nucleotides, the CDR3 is TGTGCCAGCAGTCCTGGACAGGGGCCCACCTACGAGCAGTACTTC.

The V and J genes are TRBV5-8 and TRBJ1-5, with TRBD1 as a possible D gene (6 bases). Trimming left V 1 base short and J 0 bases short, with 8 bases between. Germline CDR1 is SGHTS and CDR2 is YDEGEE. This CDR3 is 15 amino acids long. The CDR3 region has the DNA TGTGCCAGCAGCTTGCAGGGGTATAGCAATCAGCCCCAGCATTTT. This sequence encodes CASSLQGYSNQPQHF. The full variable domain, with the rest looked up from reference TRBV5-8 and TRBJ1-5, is EAGVTQSPTHLIKTRGQQATLRCSPISGHTSVYWYQQALGLGLQFLLWYDEGEERNRGNFPPRFSGRQFPNYSSELNVNALELEDSALYLCASSLQGYSNQPQHFGDGTRLSIL.